This is a list of T cell receptor beta chains from one sample in a study of control samples from healthy donors and cancer patients. Libraries were prepared by immunoSEQ multiplex PCR; TCRdb keeps only in-frame clonotypes and omits some of them. Here the sample spans about 46,000 clones, roughly 90% being singletons. Sequencing input: PBMCs. These receptors all stem from a man aged 50 to 60 with head and neck cancer. CDR3s include the opening cysteine and the closing phenylalanine or tryptophan. D genes are given only for firm matches. Clone size, where shown, is once, few, many, or a class for clones that have expanded.

>TRBD1|TRBV4-1|NA|TRBJ2-1
TGCGCCAGCAGCCAAGGACCCTCGGGACAGGGGGCGAGTTACAATGAGCAGTTCTTC
CASSQGPSGQGASYNEQFF
>NA|TRBV7-2|NA|TRBJ1-5
TGTGCCAGCAGCCCGGCAGCTTATCAGCCCCAGCATTTT
CASSPAAYQPQHF
>NA|TRBV5-1|few|TRBJ2-7
TGCGCCAGCAGCTTGGAACAGGTCTACGAGCAGTACTTC
CASSLEQVYEQYF
>NA|TRBV7-6|NA|TRBJ1-3
TGTGCCAGCAGCTTAGTTCGGCCTCCAGAAGGAAACACCATATATTTT
CASSLVRPPEGNTIYF
>TRBD1|TRBV28|NA|TRBJ1-5
TGTGCCAGCAGGGCGGACAGGGGGAATCAGCCCCAGCATTTT
CASRADRGNQPQHF
>TRBD1|TRBV5-1|NA|TRBJ2-1
TGCGCCAGCAGCTGGACGGGGACAGAGAACTACAATGAGCAGTTCTTC
CASSWTGTENYNEQFF
>NA|TRBV21-1|NA|TRBJ2-1
TGTGCCAGCGTCGGGGCTGGTGAGCAGTTCTTC
CASVGAGEQFF
>NA|TRBV7-2|NA|TRBJ1-2
TGTGCCAGCAGCTTCGTGGACAACTATGGCTACACCTTC
CASSFVDNYGYTF
>NA|TRBV6-5|NA|TRBJ1-1
TGTGCCAGCAGCGCCCGGGGGGCGGACACTGAAGCTTTCTTT
CASSARGADTEAFF
>NA|TRBV5-1|NA|TRBJ2-3
TGCGCCAGCAGCTTGGAATTAGCGGCGAGCACAGATACGCAGTATTTT
CASSLELAASTDTQYF
>NA|TRBV9|NA|TRBJ2-5
TGTGCCAGCAGCGTAGGTCTCCCCGATGAGACCCAGTACTTC
CASSVGLPDETQYF
>TRBD1|TRBV5-1|NA|TRBJ1-3
TGCGCCAGCAGCTTGGGGGACAGGGGCTCGGACACCATATATTTT
CASSLGDRGSDTIYF
>NA|TRBV7-2|once|TRBJ2-5
TGTGCCAGCAGCTTAGTTCGGGGACCTTTCGGAGAGACCCAGTACTTC
CASSLVRGPFGETQYF
>TRBD2|TRBV27|NA|TRBJ2-2
TGTGCCGGAGGAGCGGGAGGGGGGGTTAACACCGGGGAGCTGTTTTTT
CAGGAGGGVNTGELFF
>TRBD2|TRBV2|once|TRBJ2-1
TGTGCCAGCGTGGGACTAGCGGCCTACAATGAGCAGTTCTTC
CASVGLAAYNEQFF
>TRBD2|TRBV6-6|NA|TRBJ2-3
TGTGCCAGCAGTTACGCGGGGGCAGATACGCAGTATTTT
CASSYAGADTQYF
>NA|TRBV27|once|TRBJ2-2
TGTGCCAGCAGTTTCCCCGTGAGGAACACCGGGGAGCTGTTTTTT
CASSFPVRNTGELFF
>NA|TRBV19|NA|TRBJ2-1
TGTGCCAGTAGTAGGACTATATCCTACAATGAGCAGTTCTTC
CASSRTISYNEQFF
>NA|TRBV10-1|NA|TRBJ2-2
TGCGCCAGCATGAGGGCGGTAGGGACCGGGGAGCTGTTTTTT
CASMRAVGTGELFF
>NA|TRBV6-5|NA|TRBJ1-1
TGTGCCAGCAGCTCAGACAGATTGAACACTGAAGCTTTCTTT
CASSSDRLNTEAFF
>NA|TRBV6-5|NA|TRBJ1-1
TGTGCCAGCAGTTACGGGGATCCCCTGGAAGCTTTCTTT
CASSYGDPLEAFF
>NA|TRBV11-2|NA|TRBJ2-2
TGTGCCAGCAGCTTACGCCTGGGGGACACCGGGGAGCTGTTTTTT
CASSLRLGDTGELFF
>TRBD1|TRBV6-5|NA|TRBJ1-3
TGTGCCAGCAGTTACTCGGGACAGGGGGGAAACACCATATATTTT
CASSYSGQGGNTIYF
>NA|TRBV7-9|NA|TRBJ1-1
TGTGCCAGCAGCCCCGCAAACAATCGTGAAGCTTTCTTT
CASSPANNREAFF
>TRBD2|TRBV13|NA|TRBJ2-1
TGTGCCAGCAGCTCCGGGACTAGCGGCTCCTACAATGAGCAGTTCTTC
CASSSGTSGSYNEQFF
>TRBD2|TRBV3-1/TRBV3-2|NA|TRBJ2-1
TGTGCCAGCAGCCAAAGAGAGGGACTAGGAAACAATGAGCAGTTCTTC
CASSQREGLGNNEQFF
>NA|TRBV14|NA|TRBJ2-3
TGTGCCAGCAGCCCCGGGACTCACTTCACAGATACGCAGTATTTT
CASSPGTHFTDTQYF
>TRBD1|TRBV27|NA|TRBJ1-5
TGTGCCAGCAGCCCAGGGGGCTCGTGGCCCCAGCATTTT
CASSPGGSWPQHF
>TRBD2|TRBV7-8|NA|TRBJ2-5
TGTGCCAGCAGCTTAGGTAGCGGGGAGACCCAGTACTTC
CASSLGSGETQYF
>TRBD1|TRBV19|NA|TRBJ1-2
TGTGCCAGTAGTAATCCGCAGGGGGAAGGATTTTTTTATGGCTACACCTTC
CASSNPQGEGFFYGYTF
>NA|TRBV19|NA|TRBJ1-5
TGTGCCAGTAGTATAGATGTTAGCAATCAGCCCCAGCATTTT
CASSIDVSNQPQHF
>NA|TRBV5-1|NA|TRBJ1-1
TGCGCCAGCAGCTTGGCCGGGACATTACCCGGGAACACTGAAGCTTTCTTT
CASSLAGTLPGNTEAFF
>NA|TRBV30|NA|TRBJ1-2
TGTGCCTGTTTCGACCGCCATGGCTACACCTTC
CACFDRHGYTF
>TRBD1|TRBV18|NA|TRBJ2-1
TGTGCCAGCTCACCCCTCGGACAGGAGTTCTACAATGAGCAGTTCTTC
CASSPLGQEFYNEQFF
>NA|TRBV7-3|few|TRBJ2-7
TGTGCCAGCAGCTTAGAAGGACCCTCCGCAGAGCAGTACTTC
CASSLEGPSAEQYF
>NA|TRBV5-4|NA|TRBJ1-2
TGTGCCAGCAGCCCCGGGACGGACTTCTATGGCTACACCTTC
CASSPGTDFYGYTF
>NA|TRBV27|NA|TRBJ2-7
TGTGCCAGCAGTTGGGGACCCGAAGGCGAGCAGTACTTC
CASSWGPEGEQYF
>TRBD1|TRBV2|NA|TRBJ1-5
TGTGCCAGCAGTCCGGACAGGGGATATCAGCCCCAGCATTTT
CASSPDRGYQPQHF